This T cell receptor (beta chain) was documented in a study of technical replicates of blood from several donors. The assay was immunoSEQ multiplex PCR, and TCRdb's table has in-frame clones only and misses some. Of about 80,000 clones in the sample, roughly 93% were seen once. The CDR3 has 15 residues. The V end lost 3 bases, the J end lost 5 bases, and 16 bases lay between the germline ends. The V gene's germline CDR1 is SGHRS and CDR2 YFSETQ. Sequences were obtained from T cells isolated from PBMCs. The receptor was isolated from a human donor in good health. The gene calls are TRBV5-1 and TRBJ2-3; tentative D call: TRBD1 (8 bases). CDR3 DNA: TGCGCCAGCAGCTCGGGAGGACAGGGAGGAGATACGCAGTATTTT. Its translation: CASSSGGQGGDTQYF.